Listed below are T cell receptor beta chains from one sample, sequenced in a study of CD8 T cells in Susac syndrome. TCRdb fed the immunoSEQ multiplex PCR reads into MiXCR, producing one record per CDR3 protein. The sample gives 160,000 or so distinct CDR3 sequences, 85% to 95% of which show up once; roughly 0.12% is in the top ten. What was sequenced was CD4+ T cells from PBMCs. The receptors were gathered from a human donor with Susac syndrome. The CDR3 runs from the conserved cysteine through the conserved F or W. Each record gives: clone size, J gene, D gene, V gene, CDR3 DNA, CDR3 protein. D genes are given only for firm matches. Clone size is not always given. Where it is, it says once, few, many or a class for expanded clones.

>-|TRBJ2-7|TRBD1|TRBV9
TGTGCCAGCAGCGAAGGGGACAGGACCACCTACGAGCAGTACTTC
CASSEGDRTTYEQYF
>-|TRBJ1-2|TRBD1|TRBV25-1
TGTGCCAGCAGTGGCCCCCGGGACAGGGGAATAGCTAACTATGGCTACACCTTC
CASSGPRDRGIANYGYTF
>-|TRBJ2-7|-|TRBV9
TGTGCCAGCAGCGTAGCCAGCGGGTCCTACGAGCAGTACTTC
CASSVASGSYEQYF
>-|TRBJ1-6|TRBD1|TRBV25-1
TGTGCCAGCAGCCGACAGGGTGGCAATTCACCCCTCCACTTT
CASSRQGGNSPLHF
>-|TRBJ2-1|-|TRBV10-3
TGTGCCATCAGTGATTTTGGACAGGGGACTAGGGCCTACAATGAGCAGTTCTTC
CAISDFGQGTRAYNEQFF
>-|TRBJ1-1|-|TRBV7-6
TGTGCCAGCAGCTCCAGTCGACAGAACACTGAAGCTTTCTTT
CASSSSRQNTEAFF
>-|TRBJ1-1|-|TRBV20-1
TGCAGTGCTCCCTCGCCTGCAGGGATCGTGACTGAAGCTTTCTTT
CSAPSPAGIVTEAFF
>-|TRBJ2-7|TRBD2|TRBV3-1
TGTGCCAGCAGCCGGACTAGCGATGGCGAGCAGTACTTC
CASSRTSDGEQYF
>once|TRBJ1-1|-|TRBV20-1
TGCAGTGCTAGGGACCCGAACACTGAAGCTTTCTTT
CSARDPNTEAFF
>-|TRBJ1-1|-|TRBV30
TGTGCCTGGAGTGTAGATGGCACTGAAGCTTTCTTT
CAWSVDGTEAFF
>-|TRBJ2-1|TRBD2|TRBV29-1
TGCAGCGGTCGTAGCGGGGGGCCAGAGCAGTTCTTC
CSGRSGGPEQFF
>once|TRBJ1-6|-|TRBV11-2
TGTGCCAGCAGCTTTGGGCGAGGGGGAGATTCACCCCTCCACTTT
CASSFGRGGDSPLHF
>-|TRBJ2-3|TRBD2|TRBV10-2
TGCGCCAGCAGTGAGTCCAAGCGGGGACCTAGCACAGATACGCAGTATTTT
CASSESKRGPSTDTQYF
>-|TRBJ1-2|-|TRBV9
TGTGCCAGCAGCGCTGACAGTCTCTATGGCTACACCTTC
CASSADSLYGYTF
>-|TRBJ2-7|-|TRBV7-2
TGTGCCTCTCAAAAGACCGTCTACTCCTACGAGCAGTACTTC
CASQKTVYSYEQYF
>-|TRBJ2-5|TRBD1|TRBV2
TGTGCCAGCGGCCGACAGGGGGTAAGGGTCGAGGAGACCCAGTACTTC
CASGRQGVRVEETQYF
>-|TRBJ2-1|TRBD2|TRBV5-4
TGTGCCAGCAGCTTAAGCGGGGGTGAGCAGTTCTTC
CASSLSGGEQFF
>-|TRBJ2-7|TRBD1|TRBV5-1
TGCGCCAGCAGCTTTGTCACAGGGGGCAACGAGCAGTACTTC
CASSFVTGGNEQYF
>-|TRBJ1-1|-|TRBV6-2/TRBV6-3
TGTGCCAGCAGTATGACTGGCGTTTCGGCTGAAGCTTTCTTT
CASSMTGVSAEAFF
>-|TRBJ2-3|TRBD1|TRBV29-1
TGCAGCGTTACGGGTGACAGGGGGCTAAGGGATACGCAGTATTTT
CSVTGDRGLRDTQYF
>once|TRBJ2-5|-|TRBV20-1
TGCAGTGCCCAGAGGATAGGTCAAGAGACCCAGTACTTC
CSAQRIGQETQYF
>-|TRBJ2-3|TRBD2|TRBV20-1
TGCAGTGCCCACCCTACTAGCGGGGGGCAAGATACGCAGTATTTT
CSAHPTSGGQDTQYF
>-|TRBJ2-5|-|TRBV20-1
TGCAGTGCCGAGCCGGGCCAGACTAAACAAGAGACCCAGTACTTC
CSAEPGQTKQETQYF
>-|TRBJ1-6|-|TRBV6-5
TGTGCCAGCAGTAACGGACAGAATTCACCCCTCCACTTT
CASSNGQNSPLHF
>-|TRBJ2-3|TRBD2|TRBV6-2/TRBV6-3
TGTGCCAGCAGTTACGGAGCGGGGGGTAACACAGATACGCAGTATTTT
CASSYGAGGNTDTQYF
>-|TRBJ1-1|-|TRBV6-2/TRBV6-3
TGTGCCAGCAGTTACCTCAGGGGCACTGAAGCTTTCTTT
CASSYLRGTEAFF
>-|TRBJ2-7|-|TRBV5-1
TGCGCCAGCAGCTTGGGAGTGGCCGGGTACGAAAACTACGAGCAGTACTTC
CASSLGVAGYENYEQYF
>-|TRBJ1-5|TRBD1|TRBV3-1
TGTGCCAGCAGCCAAGCACAGGGGCAGCAGCCCCAGCATTTT
CASSQAQGQQPQHF
>-|TRBJ1-2|-|TRBV5-4
TGTGCCAGCAGCTTTGACAATAACTATGGCTACACCTTC
CASSFDNNYGYTF
>-|TRBJ1-6|-|TRBV30
TGTGCCTGGAGTGTACCCGGAGCTGGGGGCGATAATTCACCCCTCCACTTT
CAWSVPGAGGDNSPLHF
>-|TRBJ2-3|TRBD1|TRBV20-1
TGCAGTGCTATTGAGTCAAGGACAGGGGGGACAAATACGCAGTATTTT
CSAIESRTGGTNTQYF
>-|TRBJ2-1|TRBD1|TRBV6-5
TGTGCCACCGAACCTCCAGGGGGCAACTACAATGAGCAGTTCTTC
CATEPPGGNYNEQFF
>-|TRBJ1-6|-|TRBV9
TGTGCCAGCCGGGCCGACAGGCCTAATTCACCCCTCCACTTT
CASRADRPNSPLHF
>few|TRBJ1-2|-|TRBV14
TGTGCCAGCACGGGGTCAGGCAGGTCGTATGGCTACACCTTC
CASTGSGRSYGYTF
>-|TRBJ2-7|-|TRBV5-1
TGCGCCAGCAGCTTGTCAGGGGACCAAACCTACGAGCAGTACTTC
CASSLSGDQTYEQYF
>-|TRBJ2-3|-|TRBV10-3
TGTGCCATCAGTGAGTTGGGGGATACGCAGTATTTT
CAISELGDTQYF
>-|TRBJ2-1|TRBD1|TRBV14
TGTGCCAGCAGCCATCGACAGGGGTACAATGAGCAGTTCTTC
CASSHRQGYNEQFF
>-|TRBJ2-3|TRBD2|TRBV20-1
TGCAGTGCCAGGGGCGGGGGGGCCCCAGATACGCAGTATTTT
CSARGGGAPDTQYF
>-|TRBJ2-5|-|TRBV30
TGTGCCTGGAGTTCCTTCCGGGAGACCCAGTACTTC
CAWSSFRETQYF
>-|TRBJ1-6|-|TRBV2
TGTGCCAGCAGGTCTGGGTCCTCCAATTCACCCCTCCACTTT
CASRSGSSNSPLHF
>once|TRBJ1-2|TRBD1|TRBV6-2/TRBV6-3
TGTGCCAGCAGTCAGGGGGTGAGAAGTGGCTACACCTTC
CASSQGVRSGYTF
>once|TRBJ1-1|-|TRBV5-4
TGTGCCAGCAGCGGGTCTTTAATGAACACTGAAGCTTTCTTT
CASSGSLMNTEAFF
>-|TRBJ2-3|TRBD2|TRBV10-3
TGTGCCATCAGCGATAGCGGGGGGAAGGATACGCAGTATTTT
CAISDSGGKDTQYF
>-|TRBJ2-1|TRBD2|TRBV18
TGTGCCAGCTCACCGGGACTAGACTCCTACAATGAGCAGTTCTTC
CASSPGLDSYNEQFF
>-|TRBJ1-4|TRBD1|TRBV5-5
TGTGCCAGCAGGTCCGGGACAGGGTACGAAAAACTGTTTTTT
CASRSGTGYEKLFF
>-|TRBJ2-2|-|TRBV29-1
TGCAGCGTTGAGTCCTGGGCAGGGCCCGGGGAGCTGTTTTTT
CSVESWAGPGELFF
>-|TRBJ1-1|-|TRBV30
TGTGCCTGGGAGAGACAGATGAACACTGAAGCTTTCTTT
CAWERQMNTEAFF
>-|TRBJ2-5|TRBD2|TRBV5-1
TGCGCCAGTTCTAGCGGGGGGGCAGACGAGACCCAGTACTTC
CASSSGGADETQYF
>-|TRBJ2-7|TRBD1|TRBV29-1
TGCAGCGTCCTGGCGGACAGGGGGCCCCCCTACGAGCAGTACTTC
CSVLADRGPPYEQYF
>-|TRBJ2-3|-|TRBV2
TGTGCCAGCCGCCGTTCGACAGATACGCAGTATTTT
CASRRSTDTQYF
>few|TRBJ2-5|TRBD1|TRBV18
TGTGCCAGCTCGCGACAGGGACAAGAGACCCAGTACTTC
CASSRQGQETQYF
>-|TRBJ2-2|-|TRBV20-1
TGCAGTGCTGGACAGCGTTCGAACACCGGGGAGCTGTTTTTT
CSAGQRSNTGELFF
>-|TRBJ1-2|-|TRBV19
TGTGCCAGTAGTATCACCAAAGGCGGCTACACCTTC
CASSITKGGYTF
>-|TRBJ1-2|-|TRBV6-4
TGTGCCAGCAGTGACTCGAGTTTCGACGGAAAGAGCGGCTACACCTTC
CASSDSSFDGKSGYTF
>-|TRBJ2-5|TRBD1|TRBV5-4
TGTGCCAGCAGCCCCTGGACAGGGGGAGAGACCCAGTACTTC
CASSPWTGGETQYF
>-|TRBJ2-5|TRBD2|TRBV20-1
TGCAGTGCTAGAGACCCTAGCGGGGGGCTCAAAGAGACCCAGTACTTC
CSARDPSGGLKETQYF
>-|TRBJ2-3|TRBD2|TRBV7-2
TGTGCCAGCAGCTTAGTTGGTCCAGCGGGGGGGCGTACAGATACGCAGTATTTT
CASSLVGPAGGRTDTQYF
>-|TRBJ1-1|TRBD1|TRBV5-1
TGCGCCAGCAGCTCGGGACAGCTAATGAACACTGAAGCTTTCTTT
CASSSGQLMNTEAFF
>-|TRBJ2-3|TRBD2|TRBV5-4
TGTGCCAGCAGCATGGGCCCCAGACTAGCGGGGAATGCAGATACGCAGTATTTT
CASSMGPRLAGNADTQYF
>-|TRBJ1-2|TRBD1|TRBV7-2
TGTGCCAGCAGCTTAGGAGGATCAGGGGGCGTCTATGGCTACACCTTC
CASSLGGSGGVYGYTF